The source of this T cell receptor beta chain is a study of graft-versus-host responses after intestinal transplantation. Study-level background: Isolated intestinal, liver-intestinal, or multivisceral transplants were what recipients had.

Whole-study findings and limits: Recipient marrow showed GvH clones, some seen first in ileum or blood. GvH clone levels peaked in circulation, and this peak was associated with early post-transplant HvG declines.

Note on this clone: Its antigen is still unknown.

Sequencing was performed with immunoSEQ multiplex PCR; in TCRdb, only in-frame clones are kept and a portion is missing. This sample has about 110,000 clones, with 80% to 90% found just once. Germline-derived CDR1 and CDR2 are SNHLY and FYNNEI. V was clipped by 3 bases and J by 7 bases; unmatched bases: 7. The CDR3 loop spans 14 amino acids. The sample was unstimulated CD4+ T cells sorted from spleen or lymph node cells, taken before transplant. The receptor was isolated from a human donor who was the organ donor for an intestinal transplant. The chain is built from TRBV2 and TRBJ2-7, with TRBD2 matching 9 bases. CDR3 residues: CASSDDRLAEEQYF. CDR3 DNA sequence: TGTGCCAGCAGTGACGACAGACTAGCGGAAGAGCAGTACTTC. Full variable domain (outside the CDR3, taken from reference TRBV2 and TRBJ2-7): EPEVTQTPSHQVTQMGQEVILRCVPISNHLYFYWYRQILGQKVEFLVSFYNNEISEKSEIFDDQFSVERPDGSNFTLKIRSTKLEDSAMYFCASSDDRLAEEQYFGPGTRLTVT.